These T cell receptor beta chains were read from a single sample in a study of molecular identifiers for immune sequencing clone quantification. One entry per CDR3 protein, called by TCRdb with MiXCR from the PCR reads. The sample contains approximately 590,000 distinct CDR3 sequences, over 25% of which appear only once. Material for sequencing was naive CD8+ T cells from blood, with Jurkat cell RNA spiked in. The receptors derive from a human donor in good health. Some libraries in this study had Jurkat cell RNA spiked in. Both conserved end residues are part of each CDR3. D genes are given only for firm matches. Some rows mark clone size as missing; the rest say once, few, many or name a class of expanded clone.

d_gene: -
j_gene: TRBJ2-5
v_gene: TRBV27
abundance: few
CDR3nt: TGTGCCAGCAGGGGGGAGACGGAGACCCAGTACTTC
CDR3aa: CASRGETETQYF

d_gene: -
j_gene: TRBJ1-5
v_gene: TRBV6-2/TRBV6-3
abundance: once
CDR3nt: TGTGCCAGCAGTTCTGAGGATAGTACCAATCGGCCCCAGCATTTT
CDR3aa: CASSSEDSTNRPQHF

d_gene: TRBD2
j_gene: TRBJ2-5
v_gene: TRBV7-9
abundance: many
CDR3nt: TGTGCCAGCAGCGCTTCACTAGCGGGGCCTATCCAAGAGACCCAGTACTTC
CDR3aa: CASSASLAGPIQETQYF

d_gene: -
j_gene: TRBJ1-5
v_gene: TRBV19
abundance: few
CDR3nt: TGTGCCAGTACTGATCCAGGGATACAGCCCCAGCATTTT
CDR3aa: CASTDPGIQPQHF

d_gene: -
j_gene: TRBJ1-1
v_gene: TRBV12-3/TRBV12-4
abundance: few
CDR3nt: TGTGCCAGCACCCTAGGAGGGACTGAAGCTTTCTTT
CDR3aa: CASTLGGTEAFF

d_gene: -
j_gene: TRBJ1-1
v_gene: TRBV13
abundance: many
CDR3nt: TGTGCCAGCAGACCCGAGAACACTGAAGCTTTCTTT
CDR3aa: CASRPENTEAFF

d_gene: -
j_gene: TRBJ1-1
v_gene: TRBV11-2
abundance: few
CDR3nt: TGTGCCAGCAGCTTAGATCTTGGAGGGGAAGCTTTCTTT
CDR3aa: CASSLDLGGEAFF

d_gene: TRBD2
j_gene: TRBJ2-1
v_gene: TRBV12-3/TRBV12-4
abundance: few
CDR3nt: TGTGCCAGCAGCTGGGGACTAGCGGTAGGCAATGAGCAGTTCTTC
CDR3aa: CASSWGLAVGNEQFF

d_gene: TRBD1
j_gene: TRBJ2-7
v_gene: TRBV30
abundance: -
CDR3nt: TGTGCCTGGAGTGCCACTCGACAGGGGAAGCCTTACGAGCAGTACTTC
CDR3aa: CAWSATRQGKPYEQYF

d_gene: -
j_gene: TRBJ2-1
v_gene: TRBV7-2
abundance: -
CDR3nt: TGTGCCAGCAGCTTAGTAGAAAGAGTCAATAAGCAGTTCTTC
CDR3aa: CASSLVERVNKQFF

d_gene: TRBD1
j_gene: TRBJ2-7
v_gene: TRBV14
abundance: few
CDR3nt: TGTGCCAGCAGCCAAGAGACAGGGGTATCCTACGAGCAGTACTTC
CDR3aa: CASSQETGVSYEQYF

d_gene: -
j_gene: TRBJ2-1
v_gene: TRBV18
abundance: few
CDR3nt: TGTGCCAGCTCCTTAACTGCTTGGGACAATGAGCAGTTCTTC
CDR3aa: CASSLTAWDNEQFF

d_gene: -
j_gene: TRBJ2-5
v_gene: TRBV12-3/TRBV12-4
abundance: many
CDR3nt: TGTGCCAGCAGCCATACAGAAAAAGAGACCCAGTACTTC
CDR3aa: CASSHTEKETQYF

d_gene: TRBD1
j_gene: TRBJ2-7
v_gene: TRBV10-3
abundance: few
CDR3nt: TGTGCCATCAGTGACCCGGGACAGGGCACCTACGAGCAGTACTTC
CDR3aa: CAISDPGQGTYEQYF

d_gene: -
j_gene: TRBJ2-7
v_gene: TRBV28
abundance: -
CDR3nt: TGTGCCAGCAGCATGGGATCCTACGAGCAGTACTTC
CDR3aa: CASSMGSYEQYF

d_gene: -
j_gene: TRBJ1-1
v_gene: TRBV4-3
abundance: many
CDR3nt: TGCGCCAGCAGCCCCTCGGGAGGGCCCCCCACTGAAGCTTTCTTT
CDR3aa: CASSPSGGPPTEAFF

d_gene: -
j_gene: TRBJ1-5
v_gene: TRBV12-3/TRBV12-4
abundance: -
CDR3nt: TGTGCCAGCAAGACGGATGACATCCTGGAAGGGCAGCCCCAGCATTTT
CDR3aa: CASKTDDILEGQPQHF

d_gene: -
j_gene: TRBJ2-2
v_gene: TRBV24-1
abundance: many
CDR3nt: TGTGCCACCAGTTCCCTTTACACCGGGGAGCTGTTTTTT
CDR3aa: CATSSLYTGELFF

d_gene: -
j_gene: TRBJ2-1
v_gene: TRBV19
abundance: -
CDR3nt: TGTGCCAGTGCCTATAGTTCGGGCAGGGTAACCTACAATGAGCAGTTCTTC
CDR3aa: CASAYSSGRVTYNEQFF

d_gene: -
j_gene: TRBJ2-1
v_gene: TRBV27
abundance: -
CDR3nt: TGTGCCAGCAGATCCCCGGGACTCTACCCGGGGCATGAGCAGTTCTTC
CDR3aa: CASRSPGLYPGHEQFF

d_gene: TRBD2
j_gene: TRBJ2-7
v_gene: TRBV7-6
abundance: few
CDR3nt: TGTGCCAGCAGCCGCCAGGGACTAGCGACATCTCGCTACGAGCAGTACTTC
CDR3aa: CASSRQGLATSRYEQYF

d_gene: -
j_gene: TRBJ2-3
v_gene: TRBV7-9
abundance: many
CDR3nt: TGTGCCAGCTCGTGGGGGCCACGGGATACGCAGTATTTT
CDR3aa: CASSWGPRDTQYF

d_gene: -
j_gene: TRBJ2-5
v_gene: TRBV4-3
abundance: many
CDR3nt: TGCGCCAGCAGCCAAGATCCCACTAGCCAAGAGACCCAGTACTTC
CDR3aa: CASSQDPTSQETQYF

d_gene: -
j_gene: TRBJ2-5
v_gene: TRBV5-4
abundance: many
CDR3nt: TGTGCCAGCAGCTTGTGGGCACACCAAGAGACCCAGTACTTC
CDR3aa: CASSLWAHQETQYF

d_gene: -
j_gene: TRBJ2-1
v_gene: TRBV6-2/TRBV6-3
abundance: few
CDR3nt: TGTGCCAGCAGTTCGATAGTATTACACAATGAGCAGTTCTTC
CDR3aa: CASSSIVLHNEQFF

d_gene: TRBD2
j_gene: TRBJ2-3
v_gene: TRBV20-1
abundance: many
CDR3nt: TGCAGTGCCCCTGTGGGACTAGCGGACTTCCCTAGCACAGATACGCAGTATTTT
CDR3aa: CSAPVGLADFPSTDTQYF

d_gene: -
j_gene: TRBJ2-7
v_gene: TRBV27
abundance: -
CDR3nt: TGTGCCAGCAGTCCCCGGGTGACCTCCTACGAGCAGTACTTC
CDR3aa: CASSPRVTSYEQYF

d_gene: -
j_gene: TRBJ2-1
v_gene: TRBV27
abundance: -
CDR3nt: TGTGCCAGCAGTTTGGGCCCCTACAATGAGCAGCTCTTC
CDR3aa: CASSLGPYNEQLF

d_gene: TRBD1
j_gene: TRBJ2-3
v_gene: TRBV18
abundance: few
CDR3nt: TGTGCCAGCTCACCGCCTCAGGGGGCTAGCACAGATACGCAGTATTTT
CDR3aa: CASSPPQGASTDTQYF

d_gene: -
j_gene: TRBJ1-5
v_gene: TRBV2
abundance: many
CDR3nt: TGTGCCAGCAGTGAGTACGGGAATAGCAATCAGCCCCAGCATTTT
CDR3aa: CASSEYGNSNQPQHF

d_gene: TRBD1
j_gene: TRBJ2-3
v_gene: TRBV10-3
abundance: many
CDR3nt: TGTGCCATCAGCGGACAGGGGGCGTCCGGAGATACGCAGTATTTT
CDR3aa: CAISGQGASGDTQYF

d_gene: TRBD2
j_gene: TRBJ2-3
v_gene: TRBV3-1
abundance: few
CDR3nt: TGTGCCAGCAGCCAAGATCTAGAGACTAGCGGGAGGCTCGCAGATACGCAGTATTTT
CDR3aa: CASSQDLETSGRLADTQYF

d_gene: TRBD1
j_gene: TRBJ2-2
v_gene: TRBV20-1
abundance: -
CDR3nt: TGCAGTGCTGGCAACAGGGGTAACACCGGGGAGCTGTTTTTT
CDR3aa: CSAGNRGNTGELFF

d_gene: TRBD2
j_gene: TRBJ2-2
v_gene: TRBV19
abundance: -
CDR3nt: TGTGCCAGTACCCCCTTATCGGGCGGGAGAATCGGGGAGCTGTTTTTT
CDR3aa: CASTPLSGGRIGELFF

d_gene: -
j_gene: TRBJ2-7
v_gene: TRBV7-8
abundance: many
CDR3nt: TGTGCCAGCAGCTTCCCGGGATCCTTAACCGCCTACGAGCAGTACTTC
CDR3aa: CASSFPGSLTAYEQYF

d_gene: TRBD2
j_gene: TRBJ2-7
v_gene: TRBV9
abundance: -
CDR3nt: TGTGCCAGCAGTCCCGGGGGGGGGAAGGTTACCCACGAGCAGTACTTC
CDR3aa: CASSPGGGKVTHEQYF

d_gene: -
j_gene: TRBJ2-7
v_gene: TRBV28
abundance: many
CDR3nt: TGTGCCAGCAGTTTTGGTGGTTGGCCCAAATTC
CDR3aa: CASSFGGWPKF

d_gene: -
j_gene: TRBJ1-1
v_gene: TRBV4-1
abundance: many
CDR3nt: TGCGCCAGCACTCGTGGGATTGAAGCTTTCTTT
CDR3aa: CASTRGIEAFF

d_gene: TRBD1
j_gene: TRBJ2-7
v_gene: TRBV27
abundance: many
CDR3nt: TGTGCCAGCAGTTGGGGACAGAGCTACGAGCAGTACTTC
CDR3aa: CASSWGQSYEQYF

d_gene: TRBD1
j_gene: TRBJ1-5
v_gene: TRBV6-5
abundance: few
CDR3nt: TGTGCCAGCAGCCACCTTGGACAGGGAGATCAGCCCCAGCATTTT
CDR3aa: CASSHLGQGDQPQHF

d_gene: -
j_gene: TRBJ2-7
v_gene: TRBV10-1
abundance: -
CDR3nt: TGCGCCAGCAGTGAGTCGAGAAGGATAGGGTCTAGCGAGCAGTACTTC
CDR3aa: CASSESRRIGSSEQYF

d_gene: -
j_gene: TRBJ2-3
v_gene: TRBV4-2
abundance: -
CDR3nt: TGTGCCAGCAGCCAAGTTACTGCCACAGATACGCAGTATTTT
CDR3aa: CASSQVTATDTQYF

d_gene: -
j_gene: TRBJ1-6
v_gene: TRBV30
abundance: many
CDR3nt: TGTGCCTGGAGTTTCCGGCTATTTGGGTCACCCCTCCACTTT
CDR3aa: CAWSFRLFGSPLHF